What follows are 32 T cell receptor beta chains derived from one specimen sequenced in a study of cytomegalovirus exposure and HLA in healthy donors. The PCR was carried out with 60 Vbeta primers and 13 Jbeta primers. The data were produced by immunoSEQ multiplex PCR, yet TCRdb's version contains in-frame clones alone and is incomplete. The sample has a few hundred thousand clones; roughly 75% are singletons. Sequencing was carried out using PBMCs. The receptor source for this set is a woman between 25 and 40 years old in good health and CMV-seronegative.

CDR3: CAWSEEGQGGPEQYF. DNA for the CDR3: TGTGCCTGGAGTGAGGAAGGGCAGGGGGGTCCCGAGCAGTACTTC. This rearrangement joins TRBV30 to TRBJ2-7; D perhaps matches TRBD1 (7 bases). The CDR3 contains 15 residues. V was shortened by 1 base and J by 6 bases, with 19 bases between the two germline ends. In germline, CDR1 is GTSNPN, CDR2 SVGIG (reference sequence).

The rearrangement uses TRBV12-5 and TRBJ2-5; TRBD2 is a possible D gene (7 bases). The CDR3 loop spans 13 amino acids. The germline gives CDR1 LGHNT, CDR2 FRNRAP. Deletions cut 5 bases from V and 5 bases from J, with 12 bases between. The CDR3 reads CASGPRGGETQYF. CDR3 nucleotide sequence: TGTGCTAGTGGTCCAAGGGGGGGCGAGACCCAGTACTTC.

The chain joins TRBV7-6 to TRBJ2-3, with 8 nucleotides matching TRBD2. CDR1 and CDR2 (germline): SGHVS, FNYEAQ. V lost 7 bases to trimming and J lost 2 bases; unmatched junction nucleotides: 8. The CDR3 runs to 15 residues. CDR3: CASTLGGGSTDTQYF. For the CDR3, the DNA is TGTGCCAGCACCCTCGGGGGGGGGTCCACAGATACGCAGTATTTT. Looking up the rest from reference TRBV7-6 and TRBJ2-3 gives the full variable domain: GAGVSQSPRYKVTKRGQDVALRCDPISGHVSLYWYRQALGQGPEFLTYFNYEAQQDKSGLPNDRFSAERPEGSISTLTIQRTEQRDSAMYRCASTLGGGSTDTQYFGPGTRLTVL.

This chain joins TRBV5-1 and TRBJ2-6; D is uncertain. The CDR3 covers 16 residues. In germline, CDR1 is SGHRS, CDR2 YFSETQ. V was pared by 0 bases and J by 0 bases, with 7 bases between. The CDR3, as DNA: TGCGCCAGCAGCTTGGCCGGTCCCTCTGGGGCCAACGTCCTGACTTTC. The encoded protein is CASSLAGPSGANVLTF.

This chain connects TRBV5-1 to TRBJ2-1, with TRBD2 matching over 14 bases. The germline V gene encodes CDR1 SGHRS and CDR2 YFSETQ. The V and J ends lost 4 bases and 4 bases, in that order; junction bases with no gene match: 13. CDR3 length: 19 amino acids. CDR3: CASSGGLAGADMKYNEQFF. CDR3 nucleotides: TGCGCCAGCAGCGGGGGACTAGCGGGAGCCGACATGAAATACAATGAGCAGTTCTTC.

The rearrangement links TRBV2 to TRBJ2-1, with D maybe TRBD1 (6 bases). Germline V lookup: CDR1 SNHLY, CDR2 FYNNEI. V was cut by 11 bases and J by 3 bases, with 11 bases left in between. The CDR3 is 12 residues long. This chain's CDR3 is CAGRDNYNEQFF. DNA for the CDR3: TGTGCCGGCCGGGACAACTACAATGAGCAGTTCTTC.

This clone was recorded a few times. The genes are TRBV30 and TRBJ2-3; 11 nucleotides agree with TRBD1. V shed 1 base, J shed 3 bases, and the junction held 0 bases outside the gene matches. Germline CDR1 GTSNPN, CDR2 SVGIG (reference sequence). This CDR3 is built from 14 residues. The CDR3 DNA follows: TGTGCCTGGAGTGGGGACAGGGGGACAGATACGCAGTATTTT. Translating it yields CAWSGDRGTDTQYF.

The chain employs TRBV7-6 and TRBJ2-1; 13 nucleotides agree with TRBD2. J was trimmed by 5 bases and V by 6 bases; bases with no gene match: 4. The CDR3 extends over 15 amino acids. Germline V lookup: CDR1 SGHVS, CDR2 FNYEAQ. The CDR3 here is CASSLLAGGNNEQFF. Here the CDR3 DNA reads TGTGCCAGCAGTCTACTAGCGGGAGGGAACAATGAGCAGTTCTTC.

This clone appeared a few times. One end of the junction varies from germline; a read error may be responsible. This chain joins TRBV2 and TRBJ2-6; the D gene is possibly TRBD1 (6 bases). Germline CDR1 SNHLY, CDR2 FYNNEI. The CDR3 is 15 amino acids. The CDR3 DNA reads TGTGCCAGCAGTCTACGGGACACTGGGGCCAACGTCCTGAATTTC. Translation: CASSLRDTGANVLNF. The full variable domain, rest sourced from reference TRBV2 and TRBJ2-6, is EPEVTQTPSHQVTQMGQEVILRCVPISNHLYFYWYRQILGQKVEFLVSFYNNEISEKSEIFDDQFSVERPDGSNFTLKIRSTKLEDSAMYFCASSLRDTGANVLNFGAGSRLTVL.

J is TRBJ2-7 and V is TRBV25-1, with D maybe TRBD2 (6 bases). Per the germline V gene, CDR1 is MGHDK and CDR2 is SYGVNS. V was shortened by 7 bases and J by 5 bases, with 21 bases between the two germline ends. CDR3 size: 15 residues. The DNA for the CDR3 is TGTGCCAGCATCGAAGGGGTGGGAGGTAAGAACGAGCAGTACTTC. This translates into CASIEGVGGKNEQYF.

The chain couples TRBV10-3 to TRBJ2-1; 11 bases fit TRBD2. This CDR3 has 15 amino acids. The V segment lost 7 bases and the J segment 8 bases; nucleotides outside the gene matches: 10. Germline lookup yields CDR1 ENHRY and CDR2 SYGVKD. This CDR3 reads CAINPGLAEAHEQFF. The CDR3 region has the DNA TGTGCCATCAACCCGGGACTAGCGGAAGCACATGAGCAGTTCTTC.

This clone was seen only a few times. This sequence may be a read error, since a much larger clone differs from it by one base. The rearrangement uses TRBV9 and TRBJ1-1, with 9 nucleotides matching TRBD1. This CDR3 has 16 residues. Germline CDR1 reads SGDLS; CDR2 reads YYNGEE. V lost 4 bases to trimming and J lost 5 bases; unmatched junction nucleotides: 12. The CDR3 protein is CASSSGQGGGETEAFF. The CDR3 nucleotides are TGTGCCAGCAGCTCGGGACAGGGTGGGGGAGAAACTGAAGCTTTCTTT.

The chain uses TRBV11-3 and TRBJ2-3; TRBD2 aligns across 10 bases. In germline, CDR1 is SGHNT, CDR2 YENEEA. This CDR3 comprises 17 residues. The ends lost 2 bases at V and 1 base at J; junction bases unmatched: 6. In nucleotides, the CDR3 is TGTGCCAGCAGCTTAATGGCGCTAGCGGGGGGCACAGATACGCAGTATTTT. The encoded protein is CASSLMALAGGTDTQYF.

The V and J genes are TRBV15 and TRBJ2-7; D perhaps matches TRBD2 (5 bases). Germline V gives CDR1 LNHNV, CDR2 YYDKDF (reference sequence). The CDR3 covers 15 residues. V lost 4 bases and J 6 bases, leaving 19 bases between the germline ends. This chain's CDR3 is CATSIAPSLRGEQYF. CDR3 sequence (DNA): TGTGCCACCAGCATCGCTCCTAGCCTTAGAGGCGAGCAGTACTTC.

CDR3 amino acids: CASSLQGARGTEAFF. CDR3 DNA: TGTGCCAGCAGCCTTCAGGGGGCGCGAGGAACTGAAGCTTTCTTT. The rearrangement uses TRBV5-4 and TRBJ1-1; 8 positions agree with TRBD1. The germline CDR1 and CDR2 sequences are SGHNT and YYREEE (reference sequence). The CDR3 consists of 15 residues. J lost 5 bases, V lost 4 bases, and 10 bases had no gene match.

V gene TRBV14 combines with J gene TRBJ1-1; D gene ambiguous. Trimming took 4 bases from V and 4 from J, leaving 13 bases between them. This CDR3 is built from 14 residues. Germline values: CDR1 SGHDN, CDR2 FVKESK. The CDR3 region has the DNA TGTGCCAGCAGCCGGGCTCAGACGAGCACTGAAGCTTTCTTT. Amino acids: CASSRAQTSTEAFF.

This chain uses TRBV6-5 with TRBJ1-3; 9 bases fit TRBD1. Germline V lookup: CDR1 MNHEY, CDR2 SVGAGI. CDR3 length equals 15 residues. The trim removed 6 bases at V and 2 bases at J, leaving 5 bases unmatched. CDR3 sequence: CASSDRGGPGNTIYF. CDR3 DNA: TGTGCCAGCAGCGACAGGGGGGGACCTGGAAACACCATATATTTT.

This chain links TRBV2 with TRBJ2-7, with 8 bases fitting TRBD2. Germline values: CDR1 SNHLY, CDR2 FYNNEI. The CDR3 has 18 amino acids. V was pared by 2 bases and J by 1 base, with 13 bases of the junction left unmatched. CDR3 amino acids: CASSEQRRGAGGSYEQYF. DNA of the CDR3: TGTGCCAGCAGTGAACAACGGAGGGGGGCGGGGGGTTCCTACGAGCAGTACTTC.

A word on this clone: The junction departs from germline at one end; a sequencing error may be responsible. The V gene is TRBV7-7, the J gene TRBJ1-6; perhaps TRBD1 as D (6 bases). Germline assignment: CDR1 SSHAT and CDR2 FNYEAQ (reference sequence). There are 14 residues in the CDR3. Written as DNA, the CDR3 is TGTGCTAGCAGCCGAGGACAGTTCGGCTCACCCCTCCACTTT. Its protein product is CASSRGQFGSPLHF.

The rearrangement joins TRBV5-4 to TRBJ1-6; possible D gene TRBD1, 6 bases. The CDR3 runs 16 residues. V lost 0 bases, J lost 7 bases, and 14 bases lay in between. Germline V lookup: CDR1 SGHNT, CDR2 YYREEE (reference sequence). CDR3 residues: CASSLVNQRGNSPLHF. CDR3 DNA: TGTGCCAGCAGCTTGGTGAACCAAAGGGGGAATTCACCCCTCCACTTT.

This chain joins TRBV29-1 and TRBJ1-1; tentative D call: TRBD1 (5 bases). Trimming took 0 bases from V and 5 from J, leaving 13 bases between them. The CDR3 covers 14 residues. The germline V gene has CDR1 SQVTM and CDR2 ANQGSEA. CDR3 protein: CSVEDIAGQTEAFF. CDR3 DNA: TGCAGCGTTGAAGATATAGCAGGGCAAACTGAAGCTTTCTTT.

This rearrangement joins TRBV5-5 to TRBJ2-5; TRBD2 matches 9 bases. With 0 bases clipped from V and 3 bases from J, the junction kept 12 bases outside the gene matches. The CDR3 length is 18 residues. Germline V gene sequence: CDR1 SGHKS, CDR2 YYEKEE (reference sequence). CDR3 region: CASSLEGAGGPGEETQYF. In DNA, the CDR3 is TGTGCCAGCAGCTTGGAAGGGGCGGGGGGGCCGGGAGAAGAGACCCAGTACTTC.

The rearrangement uses TRBV25-1 and TRBJ2-3; 8 bases are a match to TRBD1. CDR3 size: 16 residues. Trimming removed 1 base from V and 5 bases from J; junction bases left unmatched: 8. Germline V CDR1 and CDR2: MGHDK, SYGVNS. The CDR3 loop is CASSEFQGAIGDTQYF. In DNA, the CDR3 is TGTGCCAGCAGTGAATTCCAGGGGGCAATAGGAGATACGCAGTATTTT. The full variable domain, its missing parts supplied by reference TRBV25-1 and TRBJ2-3, is EADIYQTPRYLVIGTGKKITLECSQTMGHDKMYWYQQDPGMELHLIHYSYGVNSTEKGDLSSESTVSRIRTEHFPLTLESARPSHTSQYLCASSEFQGAIGDTQYFGPGTRLTVL.

The chain joins TRBV6-5 to TRBJ2-2; 8 bases are a match to TRBD1. The CDR3 extends over 13 amino acids. CDR1 is MNHEY and CDR2 is SVGAGI in the germline V gene. After removal of 6 bases from V and 7 bases from J, the junction contained 4 bases not matched to a gene. CDR3 bases: TGTGCCAGCAGGGACAGGGTGGGCGGGGAGCTGTTTTTT. Translating it yields CASRDRVGGELFF.

The CDR3 is CAISDSKQGAQGGYGYTF. The CDR3 DNA reads TGTGCCATCAGTGACTCAAAGCAGGGGGCGCAGGGGGGCTATGGCTACACCTTC. The chain is built from TRBV10-3 and TRBJ1-2; 8 bases are a match to TRBD1. The V segment lost 3 bases and the J segment 4 bases; nucleotides outside the gene matches: 16. The germline V gene encodes CDR1 ENHRY and CDR2 SYGVKD. The CDR3 is 18 amino acids.

The rearrangement uses TRBV4-3 and TRBJ1-1; D remains ambiguous. Trimming stripped 3 bases from V and 0 bases from J, with 5 bases between. CDR3 length equals 13 residues. Germline CDR1 is LGHNA and CDR2 is YSLEER. The CDR3 sequence is CASSQGMNTEAFF. The CDR3 DNA follows: TGCGCCAGCAGCCAGGGCATGAACACTGAAGCTTTCTTT.

Comment on this clone: The junction does not match germline at one end; this may be a read error. CDR3 coding DNA: TGCGCCAGCAGCTTGGAACAGGGGTCTTACAATGAGCAGCTCTTC. Its translation: CASSLEQGSYNEQLF. The chain carries TRBV5-1 and TRBJ2-1; TRBD1 aligns across 7 bases. Germline loops: CDR1 SGHRS, CDR2 YFSETQ. The CDR3 extends over 15 amino acids. Based on the CDR3 plus reference TRBV5-1 and TRBJ2-1, the full variable domain is KAGVTQTPRYLIKTRGQQVTLSCSPISGHRSVSWYQQTPGQGLQFLFEYFSETQRNKGNFPGRFSGRQFSNSRSEMNVSTLELGDSALYLCASSLEQGSYNEQLFGPGTRLTVL.

The rearrangement joins TRBV6-4 to TRBJ2-5; 9 bases fit TRBD2. Judging by the DNA end, TRBJ2-7 fits better; the J call may be wrong. Germline assignment: CDR1 MRHNA and CDR2 SNTAGT. This CDR3 has 14 residues. CDR3 DNA sequence: TGTGCCAGCAGTCCACTAGCGGGCCCCTACGAGCAGTACTTC. Residues: CASSPLAGPYEQYF.

The J gene is TRBJ2-1, the V gene TRBV27; 10 bases agree with TRBD2. The CDR3 contains 16 residues. Germline values: CDR1 MNHEY, CDR2 SMNVEV (reference sequence). The V segment lost 2 bases and the J segment 6 bases; nucleotides outside the gene matches: 7. CDR3 nucleotides: TGTGCCAGCAGTTTAAGGGACGGACTAGCGGTCAATGAGCAGTTCTTC. Amino acid sequence: CASSLRDGLAVNEQFF.

The rearrangement links TRBV7-8 to TRBJ1-1; 10 bases are shared with TRBD1. The CDR3 consists of 15 residues. V was pared by 5 bases and J by 4 bases, with 7 bases of the junction left unmatched. The germline gives CDR1 SGHVS, CDR2 FQNEAQ. DNA for the CDR3: TGTGCCAGCAGCCTGACAGGGGGCTGGGGCACTGAAGCTTTCTTT. Protein product: CASSLTGGWGTEAFF.

This clone has only a few counts. The chain combines TRBV5-1 with TRBJ2-7; possible D gene TRBD1, 6 bases. Germline loops: CDR1 SGHRS, CDR2 YFSETQ. Trimming stripped 2 bases from V and 3 bases from J, with 12 bases between. The CDR3 spans 14 residues. The CDR3 bases are TGCGCCAGCAGCTTACAGGGATTGGACTACGAGCAGTACTTC. This codes for CASSLQGLDYEQYF.

CDR3 loop: CASSFFAENYEQYF. The CDR3 DNA is TGTGCCAGCAGCTTTTTTGCGGAGAACTACGAGCAGTACTTC. This chain links TRBV7-9 with TRBJ2-5; D is unclear. The end of the DNA is better explained by TRBJ2-7, so the J call may be wrong. CDR3 length equals 14 residues. The V gene's germline CDR1 is SEHNR and CDR2 FQNEAQ (reference sequence).